The next 22 T cell receptor beta chains were all read from a single sample in a study of breast tumors, draining lymph nodes, adjacent tissues. Axillary draining lymph nodes of breast cancer patients supplied the node samples. TCRdb re-called the multiplex PCR reads through MiXCR, storing one row per CDR3 protein. The table lists roughly 80,000 distinct CDR3 sequences, roughly a fifth of them singletons, with over 2% in the top ten. The sequenced sample was axillary lymph node tissue. All receptors derive from a female donor with breast cancer. Some clones in this sample may be carry-over from other donors' samples.

There are many counts of this clonotype. The CDR3 protein is CSARDRQDAGNQPQHF. In nucleotides, the CDR3 is TGCAGTGCTAGAGATCGTCAGGACGCAGGCAATCAGCCCCAGCATTTT. The rearrangement joins TRBV20-1 to TRBJ1-5, with D unclear. The CDR3 loop spans 16 amino acids. The V end lost 0 bases, the J end lost 2 bases, and 14 bases lay between the germline ends. Germline CDR1 reads DFQATT; CDR2 reads SNEGSKA (reference sequence).

This rearrangement joins TRBV11-3 to TRBJ2-7; TRBD2 matches at 11 bases. Germline V gene lookup returns CDR1 SGHNT and CDR2 YENEEA. This CDR3 comprises 14 residues. J was trimmed by 7 bases and V by 5 bases; bases with no gene match: 7. This CDR3 reads CASSRPGLAEEQYF. The CDR3 DNA reads TGTGCCAGCAGCAGACCGGGACTAGCGGAAGAGCAGTACTTC.

In its sample, this clonotype was seen many times. V and J are TRBV28 and TRBJ2-7; no clear D. CDR3 length: 12 amino acids. Germline V gene lookup returns CDR1 MDHEN and CDR2 SYDVKM. V lost 2 bases to trimming and J lost 3 bases, with 5 bases between them. CDR3 region: CASSLKGYEQYF. Here the CDR3 DNA reads TGTGCCAGCAGTTTAAAAGGCTACGAGCAGTACTTC.

This clonotype was found many times. The genes are TRBV6-5 and TRBJ2-1; D unclear. Germline V gives CDR1 MNHEY, CDR2 SVGAGI. Trimming stripped 6 bases from V and 6 bases from J, with 12 bases between. The CDR3 is made up of 13 amino acids. DNA for the CDR3: TGTGCCAGCAGCTCTCAATTAGGCAATGAGCAGTTCTTC. Amino acid sequence: CASSSQLGNEQFF.

In its sample, this clonotype was seen many times. The chain joins TRBV12-3 or TRBV12-4 to TRBJ2-1; 12 bases are shared with TRBD2. The CDR3 length is 16 residues. The ends lost 2 bases at V and 6 bases at J; junction bases unmatched: 5. The CDR3 DNA reads TGTGCCAGCAGTTTACCATGGACTAGCGGGGCCAATGAGCAGTTCTTC. Amino acid sequence: CASSLPWTSGANEQFF.

This clonotype was counted ten times or more. The gene calls are TRBV4-2 and TRBJ2-3; 7 bases match TRBD2. In germline, CDR1 is LGHNA, CDR2 YNFKEQ. The CDR3 has 15 amino acids. V shed 0 bases and J 1 base; nucleotides not matched to a gene: 1. CDR3 sequence reads: CASSQDGGGTDTQYF. CDR3 nucleotide sequence: TGTGCCAGCAGCCAAGATGGGGGGGGCACAGATACGCAGTATTTT.

This chain joins TRBV3-1 and TRBJ1-2; D possibly corresponds to TRBD1 (6 bases). This CDR3 is built from 12 residues. Per the germline V gene, CDR1 is LGHDT and CDR2 is YNNKEL (reference sequence). Trimming left V 4 bases short and J 6 bases short, with 9 bases between. CDR3 in amino acids: CASSLRGNGYTF. The DNA for the CDR3 is TGTGCCAGCAGCCTCAGGGGTAATGGCTACACCTTC.

This clonotype was picked up many times. This chain joins TRBV5-4 and TRBJ2-7; 9 bases agree with TRBD2. With V trimmed by 4 bases and J by 6 bases, 17 bases remained unmatched. The length of the CDR3 is 17 residues. From germline, CDR1 is SGHNT and CDR2 YYREEE (reference sequence). The CDR3 spells CASSQSGRRSGRSEQYF. Written as DNA, the CDR3 is TGTGCCAGCAGCCAGTCGGGCCGTCGTAGCGGGAGAAGCGAGCAGTACTTC.

Regarding this clonotype: The conserved phenylalanine or tryptophan normally closing the CDR3 is absent here, so this likely arose from a read error. The DNA is omitted, as the CDR3 cannot be located on it reliably, and the CDR3 follows TCRdb's listing. V usage is TRBV7-9 and J usage is TRBJ2-7. The germline gives CDR1 SEHNR, CDR2 FQNEAQ (reference sequence). The CDR3 totals 14 residues, both ends included. CDR3 residues: CASSLAQASYEQCL.

Ten or more counts support this clonotype. The DNA for the CDR3 is TGTGCCAGCAGCCAAGGTTGGGGCAGAAACTATGGCTACACCTTC. Translated, it gives CASSQGWGRNYGYTF. The rearrangement uses TRBV3-1 and TRBJ1-2; maybe TRBD1 (5 bases). Germline-derived CDR1 and CDR2 are LGHDT and YNNKEL (reference sequence). The V end was cut by 1 base, the J end by 2 bases, with 11 bases between. CDR3 length equals 15 residues.

This clonotype was counted many times. V usage is TRBV20-1 and J usage is TRBJ2-5; D is possibly TRBD2 (5 bases). Germline CDR1 and CDR2: DFQATT and SNEGSKA (reference sequence). The V end lost 0 bases, the J end lost 4 bases, and 12 bases lay between the germline ends. The CDR3 has 14 residues. The CDR3 region has the DNA TGCAGTGCTAGAGATAACATGGAGGTAGAGACCCAGTACTTC. Translated, it gives CSARDNMEVETQYF.

This clonotype was detected many times. The chain combines TRBV29-1 with TRBJ1-2; D is unclear. Trimming stripped 0 bases from V and 5 bases from J, with 4 bases between. This CDR3 has 11 amino acids. Germline V CDR1 and CDR2: SQVTM, ANQGSEA. In nucleotides, the CDR3 is TGCAGCGTTGAAGAGGGGTATGGCTACACCTTC. It yields the protein CSVEEGYGYTF. Full variable domain (missing parts from reference TRBV29-1 and TRBJ1-2): SAVISQKPSRDICQRGTSLTIQCQVDSQVTMMFWYRQQPGQSLTLIATANQGSEATYESGFVIDKFPISRPNLTFSTLTVSNMSPEDSSIYLCSVEEGYGYTFGSGTRLTVV.

This clonotype was found many times. V usage is TRBV28 and J usage is TRBJ1-2; no definite D call. CDR1 MDHEN and CDR2 SYDVKM come from the germline V gene. The CDR3 loop spans 12 amino acids. V lost 5 bases, J lost 8 bases, and 12 bases lay in between. CDR3 protein: CASSPVGRGYTF. The CDR3 DNA follows: TGTGCCAGCAGTCCAGTGGGCAGGGGCTACACCTTC.

On this clonotype: This may be a read error, as it is one base from a much larger clone. This rearrangement joins TRBV6-4 to TRBJ2-1; TRBD1 matches 7 bases. CDR3 size: 16 residues. J gave up 6 bases and V 2 bases, and 10 bases lay outside the gene matches. Germline CDR1 is MRHNA and CDR2 is SNTAGT. CDR3 nucleotides: TGTGCCAGCAGTGACCACCTAAATAGACAGGGCAATGAGCAGTTCTTC. Its protein is CASSDHLNRQGNEQFF.

This clonotype was detected ten times or more. This chain uses TRBV7-2 with TRBJ2-5, with 13 bases identical to TRBD2. J lost 6 bases, V lost 5 bases, and 6 bases had no gene match. The CDR3 length is 15 residues. CDR1 SGHTA and CDR2 FQGNSA come from the germline V gene. The CDR3 DNA reads as TGTGCCAGCAGCCGAGGACTAGCGGGAGCGCAGACCCAGTACTTC. As protein: CASSRGLAGAQTQYF.

V usage is TRBV28 and J usage is TRBJ1-4; TRBD1 might be the D (6 bases). CDR1 MDHEN and CDR2 SYDVKM come from the germline V gene. CDR3 length: 16 amino acids. Trimming pared 2 bases from V and 7 bases from J, leaving 17 bases between. DNA for the CDR3: TGTGCCAGCAGTTTAAATGGTCGGGGGCCTGGTGAAAAACTGTTTTTT. It is translated as CASSLNGRGPGEKLFF.

This clonotype was counted a few times. This chain connects TRBV28 to TRBJ2-1; D is possibly TRBD2 (6 bases). Per the germline V gene, CDR1 is MDHEN and CDR2 is SYDVKM. Trimming removed 8 bases from V and 6 bases from J, with 23 bases in between. This CDR3 has 16 amino acids. CDR3 region: CASPPWGAGKPNEQFF. The CDR3 nucleotides read TGTGCCAGCCCCCCGTGGGGCGCGGGAAAGCCCAATGAGCAGTTCTTC. The whole variable domain, remainder taken from reference TRBV28 and TRBJ2-1, is DVKVTQSSRYLVKRTGEKVFLECVQDMDHENMFWYRQDPGLGLRLIYFSYDVKMKEKGDIPEGYSVSREKKERFSLILESASTNQTSMYLCASPPWGAGKPNEQFFGPGTRLTVL.

This clonotype appeared many times. V gene TRBV9 combines with J gene TRBJ1-6; no reliable D call. Germline-derived CDR1 and CDR2 are SGDLS and YYNGEE. This CDR3 has 13 amino acids. V lost 0 bases and J 5 bases, leaving 3 bases between the germline ends. The DNA of the CDR3 is TGTGCCAGCAGCGTAGACCATAATTCACCCCTCCACTTT. Its protein product is CASSVDHNSPLHF.

A word on this clonotype: A read error is possible here, since a much larger clone lies one base away. The V call is TRBV19, the J call TRBJ1-2, with 10 bases aligning to TRBD1. Looked up from germline, CDR1 is LNHDA and CDR2 is SQIVND (reference sequence). The CDR3 runs to 13 residues. The CDR3 is CTSKDRGLMGYTF. CDR3 coding DNA: TGTACCAGCAAAGACAGGGGGCTAATGGGCTACACCTTC.

There are many counts of this clonotype. The rearrangement joins TRBV15 to TRBJ2-5; D unclear. This CDR3 has 14 amino acids. Germline CDR1 and CDR2: LNHNV and YYDKDF (reference sequence). The V end was cut by 2 bases, the J end by 5 bases, with 12 bases between. DNA for the CDR3: TGTGCCACCAGCAGATCCGAACGTGGGGAGACCCAGTACTTC. Residues: CATSRSERGETQYF.

This clonotype was seen at least ten times. The chain recombines TRBV12-3 or TRBV12-4 with TRBJ1-5; no firm D call. Trimming took off 3 bases at V and 6 bases at J, with 6 bases between the two ends. This CDR3 comprises 12 residues. The CDR3 here is CASSFWGQPQHF. The CDR3 DNA follows: TGTGCCAGCAGTTTTTGGGGTCAGCCCCAGCATTTT.

This clonotype was counted at least ten times. The chain is built from TRBV5-1 and TRBJ2-7; D remains ambiguous. V was cut by 4 bases and J by 0 bases, with 14 bases left in between. The CDR3 spans 15 residues. Germline CDR1 SGHRS, CDR2 YFSETQ. The CDR3 DNA sequence: TGCGCCAGCAGCCCGGACCTATGGAGCTCCTACGAGCAGTACTTC. Protein: CASSPDLWSSYEQYF.